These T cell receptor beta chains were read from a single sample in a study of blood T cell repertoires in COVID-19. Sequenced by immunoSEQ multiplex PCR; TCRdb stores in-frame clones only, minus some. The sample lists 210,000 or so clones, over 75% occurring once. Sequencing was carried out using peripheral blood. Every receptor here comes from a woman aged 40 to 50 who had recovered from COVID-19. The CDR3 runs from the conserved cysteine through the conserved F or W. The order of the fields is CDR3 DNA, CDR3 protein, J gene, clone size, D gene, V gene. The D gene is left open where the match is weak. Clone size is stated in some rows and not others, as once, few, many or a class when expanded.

DNA: TGTGCCAGCAGCCAAGACAGGCTAAGTAGCTACACCTTC
CDR3: CASSQDRLSSYTF
J: TRBJ1-2
size: NA
D: NA
V: TRBV11-2

DNA: TGTGCCAGCAGTGCAAACAGGAAAGCTTTCTTT
CDR3: CASSANRKAFF
J: TRBJ1-1
size: NA
D: NA
V: TRBV25-1

DNA: TGTGCCAGCAGCCAAGTAGGGGGCATAGCTAATGAAAAACTGTTTTTT
CDR3: CASSQVGGIANEKLFF
J: TRBJ1-4
size: NA
D: TRBD1
V: TRBV3-1/TRBV3-2

DNA: TGCGCCAGCAGCAATGACAATATGAACACTGAAGCTTTCTTT
CDR3: CASSNDNMNTEAFF
J: TRBJ1-1
size: once
D: NA
V: TRBV5-1

DNA: TGTGCCAGCAGTGCGACGGGGGGAGATACGCAGTATTTT
CDR3: CASSATGGDTQYF
J: TRBJ2-3
size: NA
D: TRBD2
V: TRBV6-4

DNA: TGTGCCAGCAGTTTAGAGGAGGGATCTAGCGCTTTCTTT
CDR3: CASSLEEGSSAFF
J: TRBJ1-1
size: once
D: NA
V: TRBV28

DNA: TGTGCCAGCAGCTTAGAAGCGGGAGGGTTCTACAATGAGCAGTTCTTC
CDR3: CASSLEAGGFYNEQFF
J: TRBJ2-1
size: NA
D: TRBD2
V: TRBV11-2

DNA: TGTGCTAGTGCCATTCAGGGGGCCGGGTATAATTCACCCCTCCACTTT
CDR3: CASAIQGAGYNSPLHF
J: TRBJ1-6
size: NA
D: TRBD1
V: TRBV12-5

DNA: TGTGCCAGCAGTTGGGCAGGGCCAGTAAATGAGCAGTTCTTC
CDR3: CASSWAGPVNEQFF
J: TRBJ2-1
size: NA
D: NA
V: TRBV27

DNA: TGTGCCAGCAGTGAACAAGAGCAGTACTTC
CDR3: CASSEQEQYF
J: TRBJ2-7
size: once
D: NA
V: TRBV2

DNA: TGTGCCAGCAGCCAAGAGGCAAGGGGATTCACCGGGGAGCTGTTTTTT
CDR3: CASSQEARGFTGELFF
J: TRBJ2-2
size: NA
D: NA
V: TRBV3-1/TRBV3-2

DNA: TGTGCCAGTAGTCAGACTAGCGGGAGCTATGAGCAGTTCTTC
CDR3: CASSQTSGSYEQFF
J: TRBJ2-1
size: NA
D: TRBD2
V: TRBV19

DNA: TGCAGCGTTGAAGATCAGTTCGGGAGCACAGATACGCAGTATTTT
CDR3: CSVEDQFGSTDTQYF
J: TRBJ2-3
size: NA
D: NA
V: TRBV29-1

DNA: TGTGCCAGCACTACAGGGGGCTTGGGCTACACCTTC
CDR3: CASTTGGLGYTF
J: TRBJ1-2
size: NA
D: TRBD1
V: TRBV28

DNA: TGTGCCAGCAGCCAAGATTTCGGGAGGACCCAGTACTTC
CDR3: CASSQDFGRTQYF
J: TRBJ2-5
size: NA
D: NA
V: TRBV4-2

DNA: TGTGCCAGCCGCTACCCGACAGGTACCTACGAGCAGTACTTC
CDR3: CASRYPTGTYEQYF
J: TRBJ2-7
size: NA
D: NA
V: TRBV2

DNA: TGTGCCAGCAGTGAGGCGGCAGTCTCTGGAAACACCATATATTTT
CDR3: CASSEAAVSGNTIYF
J: TRBJ1-3
size: NA
D: NA
V: TRBV6-1

DNA: TGTGCCAGTAGTCCCCAGGGGGCTGATGAGCAGTTCTTC
CDR3: CASSPQGADEQFF
J: TRBJ2-1
size: NA
D: TRBD1
V: TRBV19

DNA: TGCAGCGTCGTTCCTAGCGTCTACAATGAGCAGTTCTTC
CDR3: CSVVPSVYNEQFF
J: TRBJ2-1
size: NA
D: NA
V: TRBV29-1

DNA: TGTGCCAGTAGTCCACCGGGTCAGCCCCAGCATTTT
CDR3: CASSPPGQPQHF
J: TRBJ1-5
size: once
D: NA
V: TRBV19

DNA: TGTGCCAGCAGCAGAGCGGCGGGGCGATACTCTGGAAACACCATATATTTT
CDR3: CASSRAAGRYSGNTIYF
J: TRBJ1-3
size: NA
D: NA
V: TRBV7-2

DNA: TGTGCCAGCAGCCTCCCGGGACAGGGAGGAGGCTACACCTTC
CDR3: CASSLPGQGGGYTF
J: TRBJ1-2
size: NA
D: TRBD1
V: TRBV28

DNA: TGTGCCAGCTCAGGAGGTGGGCAGTTTAATGAAAAACTGTTTTTT
CDR3: CASSGGGQFNEKLFF
J: TRBJ1-4
size: NA
D: NA
V: TRBV18

DNA: TGTGCCAGCAGCCATAACAATGAGCAGTTCTTC
CDR3: CASSHNNEQFF
J: TRBJ2-1
size: once
D: NA
V: TRBV6-2/TRBV6-3

DNA: TGTGCCTGGAATAACGGGGTTAACGGAAACACCATATATTTT
CDR3: CAWNNGVNGNTIYF
J: TRBJ1-3
size: once
D: NA
V: TRBV30

DNA: TGTGCCAGCAGCTTAACGACGGACAGATCGAAGCAGTACTTC
CDR3: CASSLTTDRSKQYF
J: TRBJ2-7
size: NA
D: NA
V: TRBV7-9

DNA: TGTGCCAGCACAGGAAACACTGAAGCTTTCTTT
CDR3: CASTGNTEAFF
J: TRBJ1-1
size: NA
D: NA
V: TRBV2

DNA: TGTGCCAGCAGTCCCCGGACAGGGGTGAACACTGAAGCTTTCTTT
CDR3: CASSPRTGVNTEAFF
J: TRBJ1-1
size: NA
D: TRBD1
V: TRBV2

DNA: TGTGCCACAGCAGACACGCTCCAAGAGACCCAGTACTTC
CDR3: CATADTLQETQYF
J: TRBJ2-5
size: once
D: NA
V: TRBV24-1

DNA: TGTGCCAGTAGGGAGGCAGACGAAGAGACCCAGTACTTC
CDR3: CASREADEETQYF
J: TRBJ2-5
size: NA
D: NA
V: TRBV19

DNA: TGCGCCAGCAGCCAAGATCCTGGGCCTTCGGAGCAGTACTTC
CDR3: CASSQDPGPSEQYF
J: TRBJ2-7
size: once
D: NA
V: TRBV4-1

DNA: TGTGCCAGCAGCCTTAACACGGGGGAGACCCAGTACTTC
CDR3: CASSLNTGETQYF
J: TRBJ2-5
size: NA
D: NA
V: TRBV6-5